A single sample gave rise to the 14 T cell receptor beta chains below, sequenced in a study of blood T cells in healthy people across ages (dated by TCRdb to the mid-2010s). To prepare the library, 5' RACE was applied. Sequenced on an Illumina HiSeq 2500. A second PCR of roughly 7 to 11 cycles was performed with a sample-barcoded 5' primer and a J-beta primer mix. TCRdb reprocessing: public reads trimmed at Q25 with fastp, clones called with MiXCR, in-frame beta chains kept. Every distinct CDR3 protein forms one entry, paired with its most common genes and DNA. The sample table contains under 850,000 distinct CDR3 sequences; only one count was recorded for roughly 35% of them. The ten most abundant clones make up 10% to 15% of the sample. The specimen was blood. These receptors all stem from a man aged 18 to 30 in good health.

This clonotype has just one count. This may stem from a read error, because a much larger clone lies one nucleotide away. The V call is TRBV25-1, the J call TRBJ2-5; 9 nucleotides align to TRBD1. CDR3 size: 14 residues. V lost 4 bases to trimming and J lost 11 bases; unmatched junction nucleotides: 11. Germline CDR1 MGHDK, CDR2 SYGVNS. In nucleotides, the CDR3 is TGTGCCAGCAGTGGGGGACAGGGTATTTGGGAGCAGTACTTC. The encoded protein is CASSGGQGIWEQYF.

This chain links TRBV7-2 with TRBJ2-4, with D perhaps matching TRBD2 (7 bases). The CDR3 covers 14 residues. Trimming stripped 7 bases from V and 9 bases from J, with 19 bases between. The germline V gene has CDR1 SGHTA and CDR2 FQGNSA. The CDR3 region is CASIPLEGGGIQYF. CDR3 in DNA: TGTGCCAGCATCCCCCTCGAGGGGGGGGGCATTCAGTACTTC.

On this clonotype: One end of the junction varies from germline; a read error may be responsible. This chain links TRBV20-1 with TRBJ2-1, with a tentative D call TRBD2 (5 bases). The CDR3 contains 14 residues. The germline V gene encodes CDR1 DFQATT and CDR2 SNEGSKA (reference sequence). The CDR3 loop is CSTRDRLSIVEQFF. CDR3 in DNA: TGCAGTACTAGAGATCGGCTAAGTATAGTCGAGCAGTTCTTC.

This clonotype was seen ten or more times. V gene TRBV20-1 combines with J gene TRBJ2-3, with 9 bases identical to TRBD1. Trimming removed 6 bases from V and 3 bases from J; junction bases left unmatched: 10. The CDR3 has 15 residues. The germline V gene encodes CDR1 DFQATT and CDR2 SNEGSKA (reference sequence). CDR3 sequence: CSASRDRVGTDTQYF. CDR3 DNA: TGCAGTGCATCTCGGGACAGGGTAGGAACAGATACGCAGTATTTT.

V gene TRBV5-5 combines with J gene TRBJ1-6, with a possible D match to TRBD1 (5 bases). The CDR3 consists of 18 residues. The germline CDR1 and CDR2 sequences are SGHKS and YYEKEE (reference sequence). Trimming shortened V by 6 bases and J by 0 bases, and 19 bases separated the two germline ends. The CDR3 is CASNLGPRMDSYNSPLHF. CDR3 sequence (DNA): TGTGCCAGCAACCTGGGACCCCGAATGGACTCCTATAATTCACCCCTCCACTTT.

The genes are TRBV12-3 or TRBV12-4 and TRBJ2-1, with TRBD1 matching 11 bases. The CDR3 totals 16 residues. J was trimmed by 2 bases and V by 7 bases; bases with no gene match: 7. The CDR3 DNA is TGTGCCAGCATTCGGACAGGGGGCCCTGCCTACAATGAGCAGTTCTTC. As protein: CASIRTGGPAYNEQFF.

This rearrangement joins TRBV7-2 to TRBJ1-4; tentative D call: TRBD1 (5 bases). Trimming removed 5 bases from V and 0 bases from J, with 13 bases in between. In germline, CDR1 is SGHTA, CDR2 FQGNSA. The CDR3 loop spans 16 amino acids. The CDR3 DNA is TGTGCCAGCAGCCCTGTGTGGGGGACAACTAATGAAAAACTGTTTTTT. As protein: CASSPVWGTTNEKLFF.

The chain couples TRBV19 to TRBJ2-3, with 8 bases lining up with TRBD1. J gave up 1 base and V 9 bases, and 0 bases lay outside the gene matches. Germline values: CDR1 LNHDA, CDR2 SQIVND (reference sequence). There are 12 residues in the CDR3. The CDR3 DNA is TGTGCCAGGACAGGGGGCACAGATACGCAGTATTTT. Amino acids: CARTGGTDTQYF.

This clonotype was detected only a few times. The chain carries TRBV7-2 and TRBJ2-1; possibly TRBD1 for D (6 bases). V lost 6 bases and J 5 bases, leaving 20 bases between the germline ends. This CDR3 is built from 16 residues. Germline V gene lookup returns CDR1 SGHTA and CDR2 FQGNSA. The CDR3 DNA follows: TGTGCCAGCAGACCAACCGGGACACCGAAGAACAATGAGCAGTTCTTC. This codes for CASRPTGTPKNNEQFF.

V usage is TRBV13 and J usage is TRBJ2-2; D may be TRBD2 (6 bases). Germline lookup yields CDR1 PRHDT and CDR2 FYEKMQ (reference sequence). This CDR3 region has 15 residues. The germline V and J ends were trimmed by 3 bases and 4 bases, with 12 bases remaining between them. This chain's CDR3 is CASSLSEGSTGELFF. The CDR3, as DNA: TGTGCCAGCAGCTTGTCGGAGGGTAGCACCGGGGAGCTGTTTTTT.

This clonotype appeared a few times. The gene calls are TRBV5-1 and TRBJ1-2; D is perhaps TRBD1 (5 bases). This CDR3 is 15 amino acids long. Trimming took off 0 bases at V and 6 bases at J, with 15 bases between the two ends. Germline V gene data show CDR1 as SGHRS and CDR2 as YFSETQ. The CDR3 sequence: CASSLAGVRADGYTF. The CDR3 DNA reads as TGCGCCAGCAGCTTGGCCGGGGTCAGGGCTGATGGCTACACCTTC.

This clonotype was observed a handful of times. The chain has TRBV5-1 and TRBJ2-1; maybe TRBD1 (5 bases). The CDR3 extends over 11 amino acids. Germline lookup yields CDR1 SGHRS and CDR2 YFSETQ. Trimming left V 4 bases short and J 12 bases short, with 11 bases between. DNA of the CDR3: TGCGCCAGCAGCCCGGACACGACGCAGTTCTTC. Protein: CASSPDTTQFF.

V and J are TRBV20-1 and TRBJ1-2, with D possibly being TRBD1 (5 bases). V was shortened by 6 bases and J by 8 bases, with 22 bases between the two germline ends. The CDR3 extends over 14 amino acids. Germline V gene data show CDR1 as DFQATT and CDR2 as SNEGSKA (reference sequence). CDR3 sequence reads: CSARSTPPQGGYTF. In nucleotides, the CDR3 is TGCAGTGCCAGATCAACCCCCCCCCAGGGCGGCTACACCTTC.

The table lists this clonotype with a few counts. A much bigger clone sits one base away, suggesting this may be a read error. The chain couples TRBV29-1 to TRBJ2-1, with D perhaps matching TRBD1 (6 bases). Near its end, the DNA agrees better with TRBJ2-7, so the J call may be wrong. The CDR3 is made up of 13 amino acids. From germline, CDR1 is SQVTM and CDR2 ANQGSEA. As DNA, the CDR3 is TGCAGCGTTGATACACGGACAGTCAATGAGCAGTACTTC. Its translation is CSVDTRTVNEQYF.